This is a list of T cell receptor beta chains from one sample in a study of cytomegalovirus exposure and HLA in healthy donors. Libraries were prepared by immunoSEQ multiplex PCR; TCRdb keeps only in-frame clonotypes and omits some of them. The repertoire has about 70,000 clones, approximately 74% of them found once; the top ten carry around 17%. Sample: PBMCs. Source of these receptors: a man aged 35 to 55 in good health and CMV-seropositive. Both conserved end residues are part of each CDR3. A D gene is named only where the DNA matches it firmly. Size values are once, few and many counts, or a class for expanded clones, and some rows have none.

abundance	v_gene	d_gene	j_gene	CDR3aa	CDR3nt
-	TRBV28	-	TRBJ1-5	CASNGGQQPQHF	TGTGCCAGCAACGGAGGACAGCAGCCCCAGCATTTT
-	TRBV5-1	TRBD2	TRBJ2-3	CASSLAGEDTQYF	TGCGCCAGCAGCTTAGCGGGGGAAGATACGCAGTATTTT
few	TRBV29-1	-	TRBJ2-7	CSVERDEAAYEQYF	TGCAGCGTTGAGAGGGATGAAGCGGCCTACGAGCAGTACTTC
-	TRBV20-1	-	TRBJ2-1	CSGETGNEQFF	TGCAGTGGGGAGACGGGAAATGAGCAGTTCTTC
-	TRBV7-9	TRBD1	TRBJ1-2	CASSRGDREDRHGYTF	TGTGCCAGCAGCCGTGGGGACAGGGAGGACCGCCATGGCTACACCTTC
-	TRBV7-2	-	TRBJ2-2	CASSLDLAAGELFF	TGTGCCAGCAGCTTAGATTTAGCTGCCGGGGAGCTGTTTTTT
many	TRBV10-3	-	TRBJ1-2	CAISESKGIGYTF	TGTGCCATCAGTGAGTCGAAGGGGATCGGCTACACCTTC
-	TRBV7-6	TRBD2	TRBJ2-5	CASSRGGYETQYF	TGTGCCAGCAGCCGGGGGGGTTATGAGACCCAATACTTC
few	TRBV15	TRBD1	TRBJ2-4	CATSRAETGKNIQYF	TGTGCCACCAGCAGAGCGGAGACAGGGAAAAACATTCAGTACTTC
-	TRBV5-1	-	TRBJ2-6	CASSEPGHHPSGANVLTF	TGCGCCAGCAGCGAACCGGGACACCACCCCTCTGGGGCCAACGTCCTGACTTTC
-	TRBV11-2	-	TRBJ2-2	CASSLEAWSTGELFF	TGTGCCAGCAGCTTGGAAGCGTGGTCCACCGGGGAGCTGTTTTTT
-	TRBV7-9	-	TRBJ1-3	CASSLQASSGNTIYF	TGTGCCAGCAGCCTACAGGCCTCCTCTGGAAACACCATATATTTT
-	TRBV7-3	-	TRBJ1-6	CASSLSGENSPLHF	TGTGCCAGCAGCTTATCGGGTGAGAATTCACCCCTCCACTTT
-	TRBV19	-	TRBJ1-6	CASRKLDGSPLHF	TGTGCCAGTAGGAAGCTAGATGGTTCACCCCTCCACTTT
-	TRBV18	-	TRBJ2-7	CASSPTNQYERYF	TGTGCCAGCTCACCAACGAACCAATACGAGCGGTACTTC
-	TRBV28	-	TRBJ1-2	CASSFHDSLRGYTF	TGTGCCAGCAGTTTCCACGACAGCCTTAGGGGCTACACCTTC
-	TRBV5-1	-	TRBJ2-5	CASSLVASQETQYF	TGCGCCAGCAGCTTGGTGGCTTCCCAAGAGACCCAGTACTTC
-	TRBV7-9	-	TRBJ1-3	CASSSLLPGAGNTIYF	TGTGCCAGCAGCTCCCTATTACCAGGGGCTGGAAACACCATATATTTT
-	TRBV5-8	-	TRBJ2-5	CASSFQLGGEETQYF	TGTGCCAGCAGCTTTCAGCTAGGAGGAGAGGAGACCCAGTACTTC
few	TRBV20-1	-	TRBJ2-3	CSATVPDTQYF	TGCAGTGCTACAGTCCCAGATACGCAGTATTTT
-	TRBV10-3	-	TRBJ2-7	CAISAGNYEQYF	TGTGCCATCAGCGCCGGTAATTACGAGCAGTACTTC
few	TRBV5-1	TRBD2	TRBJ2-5	CASSPWGAGGRETQYF	TGCGCCAGCAGCCCTTGGGGAGCGGGGGGGCGAGAGACCCAGTACTTC
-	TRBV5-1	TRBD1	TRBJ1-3	CASSLTDRGLGNTIYF	TGCGCCAGCAGCTTGACCGACAGGGGGCTCGGAAACACCATATATTTT
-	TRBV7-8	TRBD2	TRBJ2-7	CASLPSSGIYEQYF	TGTGCCAGCCTCCCATCTAGCGGGATCTACGAGCAGTACTTC
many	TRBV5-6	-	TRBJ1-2	CASSSRGFYGYTF	TGTGCCAGCAGCTCCCGCGGCTTTTATGGCTACACCTTC
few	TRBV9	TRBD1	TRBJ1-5	CASSVARGQANSNQPQHF	TGTGCCAGCAGCGTAGCCCGGGGACAGGCGAATAGCAATCAGCCCCAGCATTTT
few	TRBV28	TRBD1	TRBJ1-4	CASSGQGAENEKLFF	TGTGCCAGCAGTGGCCAGGGGGCAGAGAATGAAAAACTGTTTTTT
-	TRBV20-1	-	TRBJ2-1	CSARSVDEQFF	TGCAGTGCTAGAAGCGTTGATGAGCAGTTCTTC
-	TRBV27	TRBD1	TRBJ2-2	CASSLYPPGQKGAGELFF	TGTGCCAGCAGTTTATACCCCCCGGGACAGAAGGGCGCCGGGGAGCTGTTTTTT
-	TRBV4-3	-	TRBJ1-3	CASSQDSGSGNTIYF	TGCGCCAGCAGCCAAGATTCAGGTTCTGGAAACACCATATATTTT
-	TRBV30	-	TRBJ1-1	CACTGNTEAFF	TGTGCCTGTACAGGGAACACTGAAGCTTTCTTT
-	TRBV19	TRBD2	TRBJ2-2	CASSIEAGANTGELFF	TGTGCCAGTAGTATAGAGGCGGGAGCAAACACCGGGGAGCTGTTTTTT
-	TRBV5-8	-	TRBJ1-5	CASSLDRGNQPQHF	TGTGCCAGCAGCTTGGACAGGGGCAATCAGCCCCAGCATTTT
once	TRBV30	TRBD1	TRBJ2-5	CAWSPGTGGQETQYF	TGTGCCTGGAGTCCCGGGACAGGGGGCCAAGAGACCCAGTACTTC
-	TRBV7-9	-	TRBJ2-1	CASSLSGDNEQFF	TGTGCCAGCAGCTTAAGCGGTGACAATGAGCAGTTCTTC
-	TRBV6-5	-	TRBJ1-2	CASRVSYGYTF	TGTGCCAGCAGGGTCAGCTATGGCTACACCTTC
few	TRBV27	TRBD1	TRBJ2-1	CASRGQGKGSSSYNEQFF	TGTGCCAGCAGAGGACAGGGGAAAGGATCGAGCTCCTACAATGAGCAGTTCTTC
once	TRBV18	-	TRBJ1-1	CASSQASDTEAFF	TGTGCCAGCTCACAAGCCTCGGACACTGAAGCTTTCTTT
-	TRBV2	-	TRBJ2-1	CASSEWATYNEQFF	TGTGCCAGCAGTGAATGGGCAACCTACAATGAGCAGTTCTTC
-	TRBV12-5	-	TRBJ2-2	CASGLAIHGGGNTGELFF	TGTGCTAGTGGTTTGGCTATCCACGGAGGAGGGAACACCGGGGAGCTGTTTTTT
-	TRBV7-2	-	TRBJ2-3	CASSTGGSWDTQYF	TGTGCCAGCAGCACTGGGGGGAGTTGGGATACGCAGTATTTT
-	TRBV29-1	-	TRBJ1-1	CSVIGQLMNTEAFF	TGCAGCGTGATCGGACAGCTCATGAACACTGAAGCTTTCTTT
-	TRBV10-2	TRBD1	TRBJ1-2	CASKPGQGFYGYTF	TGCGCCAGCAAACCGGGACAGGGGTTCTATGGCTACACCTTC
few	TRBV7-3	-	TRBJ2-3	CASSLSYADTQYF	TGTGCCAGCAGCTTAAGCTACGCGGATACGCAGTATTTT
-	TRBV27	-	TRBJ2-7	CASSLSRKREQYF	TGTGCCAGCAGTTTATCGCGTAAGCGAGAGCAGTACTTC
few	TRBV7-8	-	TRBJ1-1	CASSLVGGRQTEAFF	TGTGCCAGCAGCTTAGTGGGGGGGAGGCAAACTGAAGCTTTCTTT